One sample yielded the 32 T cell receptor beta chains listed below, sequenced in a study of vaccination effects on CD4 cells after COVID-19. These receptors are not linked to any known antigen. CD4+ T cells were isolated after around 9 days of culture. Sequencing used immunoSEQ multiplex PCR; TCRdb keeps in-frame clones, though not all of them. The sample contains tens of thousands of clones, approximately 80% of which appear only once. The sample in question was CD4+ T cells from PBMCs cultured without peptide, obtained before COVID-19 vaccination. All receptors derive from a human donor who received a COVID-19 vaccine.

This chain joins TRBV5-4 and TRBJ2-2; 8 bases are a match to TRBD1. The CDR3 extends over 16 amino acids. Germline CDR1 is SGHNT and CDR2 is YYREEE (reference sequence). V lost 4 bases and J lost 2; bases outside the gene matches: 7. In nucleotides, the CDR3 is TGTGCCAGCAGCCAACCTCAGGGGGCCAACACCGGGGAGCTGTTTTTT. Translation gives CASSQPQGANTGELFF.

The chain recombines TRBV5-1 with TRBJ1-2, with TRBD1 identical over 11 bases. CDR3 length: 14 amino acids. Per the germline V gene, CDR1 is SGHRS and CDR2 is YFSETQ. With V trimmed by 3 bases and J by 7 bases, 5 bases remained unmatched. CDR3 protein: CASSSGQGGAGYTF. Here the CDR3 DNA reads TGCGCCAGCAGCTCGGGACAGGGGGGGGCTGGCTACACCTTC. Looking up the rest from reference TRBV5-1 and TRBJ1-2 gives the full variable domain: KAGVTQTPRYLIKTRGQQVTLSCSPISGHRSVSWYQQTPGQGLQFLFEYFSETQRNKGNFPGRFSGRQFSNSRSEMNVSTLELGDSALYLCASSSGQGGAGYTFGSGTRLTVV.

The chain couples TRBV7-8 to TRBJ2-2; unclear D gene. The CDR3 has 13 residues. Trimming left V 2 bases short and J 2 bases short, with 3 bases between. Germline CDR1 is SGHVS and CDR2 is FQNEAQ. The CDR3 DNA reads TGTGCCAGCAGCTTAAAAAACACCGGGGAGCTGTTTTTT. As protein: CASSLKNTGELFF.

This clone was counted a single time. The V call is TRBV6-2 or TRBV6-3, the J call TRBJ2-7, with D unclear. Trimming shortened V by 0 bases and J by 2 bases, and 2 bases separated the two germline ends. The CDR3 has 12 residues. The V gene's germline CDR1 is MNHEY and CDR2 SVGEGT. Here the CDR3 reads CASSYSPYEQYV. The CDR3 nucleotides read TGTGCCAGCAGTTACTCGCCCTACGAGCAGTACGTC.

J is TRBJ2-5 and V is TRBV5-1, with 8 bases identical to TRBD2. CDR3 length: 17 amino acids. The V gene end was trimmed by 2 bases and the J gene end by 5 bases; junction bases not matched to a gene: 14. Germline V CDR1 and CDR2: SGHRS, YFSETQ. This CDR3 is CASSLGLTASGGETQYF. In nucleotides, the CDR3 is TGCGCCAGCAGCTTAGGGCTGACAGCCTCGGGGGGGGAGACCCAGTACTTC.

V is TRBV2 and J is TRBJ2-2; 11 bases agree with TRBD2. The CDR3 totals 15 residues. Germline CDR1 and CDR2: SNHLY and FYNNEI. V lost 7 bases to trimming and J lost 4 bases; unmatched junction nucleotides: 5. The CDR3 reads CASNPGLAATGELFF. In DNA, the CDR3 is TGTGCCAGCAACCCGGGACTAGCGGCCACCGGGGAGCTGTTTTTT.

The V call is TRBV23-1, the J call TRBJ2-1; a possible D gene is TRBD2 (5 bases). TRBV23-1 is an ORF; its function is uncertain. The CDR3 runs 20 residues. The V end was cut by 9 bases, the J end by 2 bases, with 32 bases between. In nucleotides, the CDR3 is TGCGCCAGAAACCGGGGAGCCCAGACTTATACCAATTCACCCTACAATGAGCAGTTCTTC. It codes for CARNRGAQTYTNSPYNEQFF.

Only a few counts were recorded for this clone. The chain employs TRBV29-1 and TRBJ1-1, with D hard to call. Germline CDR1 SQVTM, CDR2 ANQGSEA. This CDR3 comprises 14 residues. Trimming removed 7 bases at V and 4 bases at J, with 19 bases between. The CDR3 sequence is CSARRNSAGTEAFF. The CDR3 region has the DNA TGCAGCGCCCGGAGGAACTCGGCCGGCACTGAAGCTTTCTTT.

V and J are TRBV5-1 and TRBJ2-3, with TRBD2 as a possible D gene (6 bases). This CDR3 is 14 amino acids long. Trimming stripped 0 bases from V and 5 bases from J, with 10 bases between. CDR1 and CDR2 (germline): SGHRS, YFSETQ. The CDR3 loop reads CASSLVPGEDTQYF. CDR3 coding DNA: TGCGCCAGCAGCTTGGTACCGGGAGAAGATACGCAGTATTTT.

The CDR3 DNA follows: TGTGCCATCAGTGAGTCCCCAGGGGGCTGGTTCTCTGGGGCCAACGTCCTGACTTTC. As protein: CAISESPGGWFSGANVLTF. The V and J genes are TRBV10-3 and TRBJ2-6; 8 bases are shared with TRBD1. With V trimmed by 0 bases and J by 0 bases, 7 bases remained unmatched. This CDR3 has 19 residues. CDR1 and CDR2 from the germline V gene are ENHRY and SYGVKD.

The rearrangement uses TRBV28 and TRBJ1-1, with D unresolved. The CDR3 sequence is 12 residues long. The ends were cut back, 6 bases at V and 4 bases at J, with 9 bases in the middle. The germline V gene encodes CDR1 MDHEN and CDR2 SYDVKM. CDR3 DNA: TGTGCCAGCAGGGGCCTGGGCACTGAAGCTTTCTTT. As protein: CASRGLGTEAFF.

This clone came up a few times. The chain has TRBV7-2 and TRBJ1-5; D not certain. This CDR3 is built from 15 residues. Germline V lookup: CDR1 SGHTA, CDR2 FQGNSA. With 1 base removed from V and 1 base from J, the gap between germline ends came to 8 bases. The chain's CDR3 is CASSLVVDSNQPQHF. The CDR3 bases are TGTGCCAGCAGCTTAGTGGTCGACAGCAATCAGCCCCAGCATTTT.

In its sample, this clone was seen once. J is TRBJ2-1 and V is TRBV9, with 13 bases that match TRBD2. CDR1 is SGDLS, CDR2 YYNGEE, per germline. The V and J ends lost 4 bases and 7 bases, in that order; junction bases with no gene match: 11. This CDR3 has 17 residues. The CDR3 protein is CASSLSTTSGGRNEQFF. The CDR3 DNA follows: TGTGCCAGCAGCTTAAGCACGACTAGCGGGGGGAGGAATGAGCAGTTCTTC.

The rearrangement links TRBV7-2 to TRBJ2-5; TRBD2 matches 7 bases. The germline gives CDR1 SGHTA, CDR2 FQGNSA. The CDR3 has 14 amino acids. J was trimmed by 1 base and V by 7 bases; bases with no gene match: 6. The CDR3 loop reads CASMRLAGQETQYF. In DNA form, the CDR3 reads TGTGCCAGCATGCGACTAGCAGGCCAAGAGACCCAGTACTTC. Complete variable domain (other parts from reference TRBV7-2 and TRBJ2-5): GAGVSQSPSNKVTEKGKDVELRCDPISGHTALYWYRQSLGQGLEFLIYFQGNSAPDKSGLPSDRFSAERTGGSVSTLTIQRTQQEDSAVYLCASMRLAGQETQYFGPGTRLLVL.

The CDR3 loop reads CATSDDRVNYGYTF. The CDR3 bases are TGTGCCACCAGTGATGACAGGGTAAACTATGGCTACACCTTC. V usage is TRBV24-1 and J usage is TRBJ1-2; 7 positions agree with TRBD1. This CDR3 contains 14 residues. The trim removed 3 bases at V and 2 bases at J, leaving 2 bases unmatched. CDR1 and CDR2 (germline): KGHDR, SFDVKD.

The chain recombines TRBV7-8 with TRBJ1-3; D is uncertain. V lost 5 bases to trimming and J lost 0 bases, with 17 bases between them. The CDR3 sequence is 17 residues long. Looked up from germline, CDR1 is SGHVS and CDR2 is FQNEAQ. CDR3 loop: CASSLLLTRPSGNTIYF. Here the CDR3 DNA reads TGTGCCAGCAGCCTCCTCCTAACGCGTCCCTCTGGAAACACCATATATTTT.

This chain connects TRBV19 to TRBJ1-4; D ambiguous. The CDR3 extends over 21 amino acids. Germline values: CDR1 LNHDA, CDR2 SQIVND (reference sequence). Trimming pared 2 bases from V and 4 bases from J, leaving 29 bases between. The CDR3 DNA follows: TGTGCCAGTAGTATATCGAGGCTTTTCGTCCTTAATCAGGAAATTAATGAAAAACTGTTTTTT. Translating it yields CASSISRLFVLNQEINEKLFF.

This chain links TRBV19 with TRBJ1-5; 10 nucleotides align to TRBD1. The CDR3 consists of 16 residues. V lost 8 bases, J lost 7 bases, and 14 bases stayed unmatched. Germline assignment: CDR1 LNHDA and CDR2 SQIVND (reference sequence). The CDR3 reads CASQGKTGTGEQPQHF. The DNA for the CDR3 is TGTGCCAGTCAGGGGAAAACCGGGACAGGGGAACAGCCCCAGCATTTT.

The chain links TRBV6-6 to TRBJ2-1, with 13 positions matching TRBD2. V was clipped by 5 bases and J by 8 bases; unmatched bases: 6. The CDR3 spans 15 residues. Germline V gene data show CDR1 as MNHNY and CDR2 as SVGAGI (reference sequence). DNA of the CDR3: TGTGCCAGCAGTAAAACTAGCGGGGGGGCCCATGAGCAGTTCTTC. It codes for CASSKTSGGAHEQFF.

The chain couples TRBV4-1 to TRBJ1-2; D call uncertain. Per the germline V gene, CDR1 is MGHRA and CDR2 is YSYEKL. The V gene lost 2 bases and the J gene lost 6 bases, with 7 bases spanning the gap. The CDR3 loop spans 12 amino acids. CDR3 sequence: CASSQKGNGYTF. CDR3 coding DNA: TGCGCCAGCAGCCAAAAGGGAAATGGCTACACCTTC.

The chain combines TRBV28 with TRBJ2-5; 7 nucleotides align to TRBD2. There are 14 residues in the CDR3. V was clipped by 3 bases and J by 5 bases; unmatched bases: 6. Germline values: CDR1 MDHEN, CDR2 SYDVKM. CDR3 protein: CASSLGGSQETQYF. The DNA for the CDR3 is TGTGCCAGCAGTTTGGGAGGGAGTCAGGAGACCCAGTACTTC. The whole variable domain, filled in from reference TRBV28 and TRBJ2-5, reads DVKVTQSSRYLVKRTGEKVFLECVQDMDHENMFWYRQDPGLGLRLIYFSYDVKMKEKGDIPEGYSVSREKKERFSLILESASTNQTSMYLCASSLGGSQETQYFGPGTRLLVL.

CDR3 DNA: TGTGCCAGCAGTTACTCCTTTATCGGAGAGACCCAGTACTTC. It is translated as CASSYSFIGETQYF. The gene calls are TRBV6-2 or TRBV6-3 and TRBJ2-5; the D is unclear. Trimming pared 0 bases from V and 4 bases from J, leaving 9 bases between. Germline V gene sequence: CDR1 MNHEY, CDR2 SVGEGT. This CDR3 has 14 amino acids.

The chain couples TRBV27 to TRBJ2-5; tentative D call: TRBD1 (6 bases). Germline V gives CDR1 MNHEY, CDR2 SMNVEV (reference sequence). The CDR3 is 13 residues long. The ends were cut back, 6 bases at V and 0 bases at J, with 8 bases in the middle. Written as DNA, the CDR3 is TGTGCCAGCAGCGGACAGTACCAAGAGACCCAGTACTTC. Translated: CASSGQYQETQYF.

The rearrangement joins TRBV19 to TRBJ1-3; 7 nucleotides agree with TRBD1. The CDR3 covers 12 residues. J was trimmed by 2 bases and V by 10 bases; bases with no gene match: 2. Germline assignment: CDR1 LNHDA and CDR2 SQIVND (reference sequence). As DNA, the CDR3 is TGTGCCACTCAGGGGGCTGGAAACACCATATATTTT. This sequence encodes CATQGAGNTIYF.

The rearrangement uses TRBV14 and TRBJ2-5; perhaps D is TRBD1 or TRBD2 (5 bases each). V lost 3 bases to trimming and J lost 6 bases, with 11 bases between them. Per the germline V gene, CDR1 is SGHDN and CDR2 is FVKESK. CDR3 length: 13 residues. CDR3 DNA sequence: TGTGCCAGCAGCCATGGGGGATTGAAGACCCAGTACTTC. The encoded protein is CASSHGGLKTQYF.

The chain combines TRBV5-1 with TRBJ2-5; the D gene is possibly TRBD2 (5 bases). The CDR3 runs 15 residues. The germline gives CDR1 SGHRS, CDR2 YFSETQ. Deletions cut 0 bases from V and 4 bases from J, with 13 bases between. In nucleotides, the CDR3 is TGCGCCAGCAGCTTGGGGACTGGCCCCGGAGAGACCCAGTACTTC. Its protein is CASSLGTGPGETQYF.

The rearrangement uses TRBV18 and TRBJ1-5; D possibly corresponds to TRBD1 (6 bases). With 2 bases removed from V and 3 bases from J, the gap between germline ends came to 14 bases. CDR3 length equals 16 residues. Germline CDR1 is KGHSH and CDR2 is LQKENI. The CDR3 nucleotides are TGTGCCAGCTCACCAGAAAACAGGGCCCTCAATCAGCCCCAGCATTTT. Amino acids: CASSPENRALNQPQHF.

The V gene is TRBV24-1, the J gene TRBJ1-3; a weak D match, TRBD1 (6 bases). The V and J ends lost 3 bases and 7 bases respectively, with 21 bases between them. Germline V gene lookup returns CDR1 KGHDR and CDR2 SFDVKD. The CDR3 is 17 residues long. DNA for the CDR3: TGTGCCACCAGTGATCCCCGGGAGGGGGGGGACGCGAACACCATATATTTT. Its protein product is CATSDPREGGDANTIYF.

J is TRBJ1-3 and V is TRBV9; D is undetermined. Germline V CDR1 and CDR2: SGDLS, YYNGEE. Trimming cost V 0 bases and J 0 bases, with 4 bases left between them. The CDR3 covers 14 residues. In DNA, the CDR3 is TGTGCCAGCAGCGTAGATACCTCTGGAAACACCATATATTTT. Its protein is CASSVDTSGNTIYF.

This clone was seen a handful of times. V and J are TRBV5-1 and TRBJ2-2; D remains ambiguous. CDR1 is SGHRS, CDR2 YFSETQ, per germline. This CDR3 is 15 amino acids long. Trimming removed 4 bases from V and 2 bases from J, with 12 bases in between. For the CDR3, the DNA is TGCGCCAGCAGCGTTGGGCTACAAAACACCGGGGAGCTGTTTTTT. Translated: CASSVGLQNTGELFF. Looking up the rest from reference TRBV5-1 and TRBJ2-2 gives the full variable domain: KAGVTQTPRYLIKTRGQQVTLSCSPISGHRSVSWYQQTPGQGLQFLFEYFSETQRNKGNFPGRFSGRQFSNSRSEMNVSTLELGDSALYLCASSVGLQNTGELFFGEGSRLTVL.

The gene calls are TRBV7-2 and TRBJ1-2; D ambiguous. The V end lost 5 bases, the J end lost 6 bases, and 16 bases lay between the germline ends. The CDR3 length is 14 residues. Germline V gene data show CDR1 as SGHTA and CDR2 as FQGNSA. CDR3 loop: CASSTPGVSNGYTF. CDR3 in DNA: TGTGCCAGCAGCACGCCCGGGGTAAGCAATGGCTACACCTTC.

The chain links TRBV2 to TRBJ1-5; no clear D. V gave up 4 bases and J gave up 3 bases, with 7 bases separating them. The CDR3 loop spans 13 amino acids. Germline lookup yields CDR1 SNHLY and CDR2 FYNNEI. The CDR3 DNA reads TGTGCCAGCAGTGGGCAGGTCAATCAGCCCCAGCATTTT. Its protein product is CASSGQVNQPQHF.